The clone carrying this T cell receptor (beta chain) has just a few counts. Antigen specificity is unknown. The sample comes from a study of lymphopenia after photon versus proton radiotherapy. There are 15 residues in the CDR3. Germline CDR1 reads SGHDT; CDR2 reads YYEEEE. The V and J ends lost 1 base and 13 bases respectively, with 20 bases between them. Here immunoSEQ multiplex PCR was the method, and the copy in TCRdb shows in-frame clones only, minus some. The repertoire holds some 27,000 clones, about four fifths seen once, with roughly 29% in the top ten. Study results and limitations: Relative stability marked proton patients; photon patients lost diversity and naive cells. After lymphocyte nadir, photon-treated repertoires showed oligoclonal expansion, especially CD8+ Temra.

The specimen comprised peripheral blood, sampled from a patient treated with photon-based radiotherapy. The TCR was taken from a man aged 50 or older with gastric cancer. This sequence joins TRBV5-6 and TRBJ1-4, with unresolved D. The CDR3 sequence: CASSLSAKGDELLFF. CDR3 coding DNA: TGTGCCAGCAGCTTGTCCGCCAAGGGCGATGAATTACTGTTTTTT.